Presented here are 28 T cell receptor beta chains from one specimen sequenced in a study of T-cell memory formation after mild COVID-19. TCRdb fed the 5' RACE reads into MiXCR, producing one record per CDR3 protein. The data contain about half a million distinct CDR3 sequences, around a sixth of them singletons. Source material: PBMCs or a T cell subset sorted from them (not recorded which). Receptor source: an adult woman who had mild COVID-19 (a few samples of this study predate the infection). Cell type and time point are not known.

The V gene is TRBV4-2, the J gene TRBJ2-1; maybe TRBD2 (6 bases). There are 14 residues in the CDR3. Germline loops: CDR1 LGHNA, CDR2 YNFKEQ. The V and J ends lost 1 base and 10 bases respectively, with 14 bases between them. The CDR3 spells CASSQGPMSGEQFF. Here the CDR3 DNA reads TGTGCCAGCAGCCAAGGCCCTATGAGCGGGGAGCAGTTCTTC.

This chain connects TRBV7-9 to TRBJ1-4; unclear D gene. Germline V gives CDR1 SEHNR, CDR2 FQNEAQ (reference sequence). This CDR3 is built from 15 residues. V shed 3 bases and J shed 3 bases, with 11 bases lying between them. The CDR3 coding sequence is TGTGCCAGCAGCTTGGAGACTGGGGCTAATGAAAAACTGTTTTTT. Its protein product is CASSLETGANEKLFF.

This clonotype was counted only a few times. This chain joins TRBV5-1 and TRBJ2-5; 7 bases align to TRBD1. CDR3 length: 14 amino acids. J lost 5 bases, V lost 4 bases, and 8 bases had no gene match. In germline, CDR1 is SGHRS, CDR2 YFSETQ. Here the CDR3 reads CASSPETGSETQYF. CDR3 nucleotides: TGCGCCAGCAGCCCGGAGACAGGGTCGGAGACCCAGTACTTC.

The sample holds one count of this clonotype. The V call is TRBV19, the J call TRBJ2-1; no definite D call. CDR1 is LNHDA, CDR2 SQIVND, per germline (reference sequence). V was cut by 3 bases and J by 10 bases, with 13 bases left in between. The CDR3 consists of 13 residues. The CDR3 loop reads CASSIGRSDEQFF. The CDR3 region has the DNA TGTGCCAGTAGTATCGGCAGGTCCGACGAGCAGTTCTTC.

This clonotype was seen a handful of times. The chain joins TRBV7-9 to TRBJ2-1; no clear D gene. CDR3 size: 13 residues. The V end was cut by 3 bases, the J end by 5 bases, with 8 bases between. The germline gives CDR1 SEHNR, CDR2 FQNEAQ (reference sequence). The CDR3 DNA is TGTGCCAGCAGCTTTCTGCTCCACAATGAGCAGTTCTTC. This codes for CASSFLLHNEQFF. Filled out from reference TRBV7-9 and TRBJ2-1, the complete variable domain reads DTGVSQNPRHKITKRGQNVTFRCDPISEHNRLYWYRQTLGQGPEFLTYFQNEAQLEKSRLLSDRFSAERPKGSFSTLEIQRTEQGDSAMYLCASSFLLHNEQFFGPGTRLTVL.

CDR3 region: CASSLFTSGGTDTQYF. DNA of the CDR3: TGTGCCAGCAGCTTATTTACTAGCGGGGGCACAGATACGCAGTATTTT. V is TRBV7-7 and J is TRBJ2-3, with 10 bases lining up with TRBD2. Germline values: CDR1 SSHAT, CDR2 FNYEAQ (reference sequence). This CDR3 is 16 amino acids long. Germline trimming cut 2 bases from V and 1 base from J; bases unmatched to any gene: 3.

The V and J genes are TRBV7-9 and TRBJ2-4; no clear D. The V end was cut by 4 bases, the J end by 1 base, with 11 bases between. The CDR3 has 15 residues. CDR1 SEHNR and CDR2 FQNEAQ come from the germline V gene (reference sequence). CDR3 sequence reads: CASSYGLGAKNIQYF. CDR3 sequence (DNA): TGTGCCAGCAGCTACGGATTGGGGGCCAAAAACATTCAGTACTTC.

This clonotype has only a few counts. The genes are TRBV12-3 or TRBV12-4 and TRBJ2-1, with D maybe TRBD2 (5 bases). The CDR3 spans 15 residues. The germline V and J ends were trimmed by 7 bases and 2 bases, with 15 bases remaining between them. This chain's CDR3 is CASKSRDWAYNEQFF. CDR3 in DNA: TGTGCCAGCAAGAGTCGGGATTGGGCCTACAATGAGCAGTTCTTC.

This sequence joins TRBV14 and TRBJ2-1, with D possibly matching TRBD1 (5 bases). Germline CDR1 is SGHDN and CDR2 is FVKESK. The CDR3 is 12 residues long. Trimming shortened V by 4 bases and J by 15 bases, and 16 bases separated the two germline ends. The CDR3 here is CASSPTGSSSFF. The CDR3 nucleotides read TGTGCCAGCAGCCCCACAGGTTCGTCCTCGTTCTTC.

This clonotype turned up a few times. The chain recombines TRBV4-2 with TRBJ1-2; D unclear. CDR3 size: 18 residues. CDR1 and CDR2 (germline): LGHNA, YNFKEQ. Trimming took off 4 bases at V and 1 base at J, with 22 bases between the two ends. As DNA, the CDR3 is TGTGCCAGCAGCCCCCGAACAGCGAGTCCCATGTTTAACTATGGCTACACCTTC. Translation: CASSPRTASPMFNYGYTF.

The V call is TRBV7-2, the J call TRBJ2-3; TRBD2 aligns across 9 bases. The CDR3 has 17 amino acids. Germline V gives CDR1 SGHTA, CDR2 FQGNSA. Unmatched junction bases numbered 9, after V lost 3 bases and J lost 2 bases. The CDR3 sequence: CASSLRGGRLNTDTQYF. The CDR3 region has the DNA TGTGCCAGCAGCTTGCGGGGGGGAAGACTTAACACAGATACGCAGTATTTT.

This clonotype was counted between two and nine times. The CDR3 region has the DNA TGTGCCATCAGAGACGCCGACGGAACCATGAACACTGAAGCTTTCTTT. Translated, it gives CAIRDADGTMNTEAFF. The V call is TRBV10-3, the J call TRBJ1-1, with D hard to call. The CDR3 extends over 16 amino acids. V was clipped by 6 bases and J by 0 bases, with 17 bases between them. Looked up from germline, CDR1 is ENHRY and CDR2 is SYGVKD.

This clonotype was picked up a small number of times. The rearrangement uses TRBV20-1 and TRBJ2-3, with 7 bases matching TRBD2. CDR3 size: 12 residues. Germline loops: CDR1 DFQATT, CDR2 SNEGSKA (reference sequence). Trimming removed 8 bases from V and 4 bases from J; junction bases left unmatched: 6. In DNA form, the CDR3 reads TGCAGTACGGTCCGGGGGGCAGATACGCAGTATTTT. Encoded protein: CSTVRGADTQYF.

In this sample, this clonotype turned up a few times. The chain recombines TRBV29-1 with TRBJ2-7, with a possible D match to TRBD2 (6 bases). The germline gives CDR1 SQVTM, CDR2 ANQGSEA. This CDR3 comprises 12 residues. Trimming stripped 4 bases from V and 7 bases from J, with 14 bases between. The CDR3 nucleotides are TGCAGCGTTGCCAGGCAGGCGGGGGAGCAGTACTTC. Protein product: CSVARQAGEQYF.

This CDR3 reads CASPKLGGSTDTQYF. The CDR3 DNA follows: TGTGCCAGCCCGAAACTAGGGGGTAGCACAGATACGCAGTATTTT. V is TRBV14 and J is TRBJ2-3; a possible D gene is TRBD1 (6 bases). The CDR3 consists of 15 residues. CDR1 SGHDN and CDR2 FVKESK come from the germline V gene. V gave up 8 bases and J gave up 0 bases, with 15 bases separating them.

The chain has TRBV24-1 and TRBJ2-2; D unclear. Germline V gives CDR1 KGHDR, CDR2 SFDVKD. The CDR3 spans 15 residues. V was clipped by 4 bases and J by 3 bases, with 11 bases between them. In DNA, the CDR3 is TGTGCCACCAGTGACCCAAACCGGGACACCGGGGAGCTGTTTTTT. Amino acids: CATSDPNRDTGELFF.

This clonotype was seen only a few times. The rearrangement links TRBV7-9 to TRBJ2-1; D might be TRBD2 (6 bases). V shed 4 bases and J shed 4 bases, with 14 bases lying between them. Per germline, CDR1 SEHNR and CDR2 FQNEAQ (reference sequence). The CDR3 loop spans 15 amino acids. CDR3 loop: CASSYSVAAYNEQFF. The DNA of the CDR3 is TGTGCCAGCAGCTACAGTGTAGCGGCGTACAATGAGCAGTTCTTC.

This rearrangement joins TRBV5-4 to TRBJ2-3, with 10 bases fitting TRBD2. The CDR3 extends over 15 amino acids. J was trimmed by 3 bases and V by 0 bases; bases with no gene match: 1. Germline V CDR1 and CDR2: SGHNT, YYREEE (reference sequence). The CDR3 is CASSLELAGTDTQYF. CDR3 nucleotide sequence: TGTGCCAGCAGCTTGGAACTAGCGGGAACAGATACGCAGTATTTT.

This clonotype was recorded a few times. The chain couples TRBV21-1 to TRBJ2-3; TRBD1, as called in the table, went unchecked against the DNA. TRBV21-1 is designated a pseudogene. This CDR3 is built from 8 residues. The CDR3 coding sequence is TGTGCCAGCAGTCCCGAGTATTTT. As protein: CASSPEYF.

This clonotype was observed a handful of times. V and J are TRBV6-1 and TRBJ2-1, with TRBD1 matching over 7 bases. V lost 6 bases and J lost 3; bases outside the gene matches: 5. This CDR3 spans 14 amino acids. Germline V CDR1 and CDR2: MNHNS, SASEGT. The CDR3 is CASRMDRYYNEQFF. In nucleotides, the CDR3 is TGTGCCAGCAGGATGGACAGGTACTACAATGAGCAGTTCTTC.

This CDR3 reads CASRPGLYTDTQYF. The DNA of the CDR3 is TGTGCCAGCAGACCGGGTCTATACACAGATACGCAGTATTTT. The chain is built from TRBV6-1 and TRBJ2-3; D is unclear. Deletions cut 6 bases from V and 2 bases from J, with 12 bases between. Germline CDR1 and CDR2: MNHNS and SASEGT. This CDR3 has 14 amino acids.

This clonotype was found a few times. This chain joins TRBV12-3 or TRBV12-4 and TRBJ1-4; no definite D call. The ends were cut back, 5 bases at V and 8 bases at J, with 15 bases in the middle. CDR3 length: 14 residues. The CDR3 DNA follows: TGTGCCAGCAGTGCGGGAGTACTAGGAGAAAAACTGTTTTTT. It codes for CASSAGVLGEKLFF.

For the CDR3, the DNA is TGTGCCAGCACAACAGGGATTCGTGGCTACACCTTC. Translation gives CASTTGIRGYTF. The chain uses TRBV12-3 or TRBV12-4 and TRBJ1-2; maybe TRBD1 (6 bases). V gave up 7 bases and J gave up 7 bases, with 13 bases separating them. This CDR3 has 12 residues.

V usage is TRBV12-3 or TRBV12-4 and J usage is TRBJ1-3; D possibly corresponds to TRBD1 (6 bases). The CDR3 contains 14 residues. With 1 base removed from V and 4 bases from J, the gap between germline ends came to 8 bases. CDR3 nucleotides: TGTGCCAGCAGTTTAGATACAGGGGGAAACACCATATATTTT. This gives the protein CASSLDTGGNTIYF.

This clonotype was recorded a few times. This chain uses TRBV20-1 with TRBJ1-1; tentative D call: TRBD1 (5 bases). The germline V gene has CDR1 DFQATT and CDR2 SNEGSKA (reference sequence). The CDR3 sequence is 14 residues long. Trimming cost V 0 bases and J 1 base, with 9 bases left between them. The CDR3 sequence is CSARDQGTNTEAFF. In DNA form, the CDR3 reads TGCAGTGCTAGAGATCAGGGAACGAACACTGAAGCTTTCTTT.

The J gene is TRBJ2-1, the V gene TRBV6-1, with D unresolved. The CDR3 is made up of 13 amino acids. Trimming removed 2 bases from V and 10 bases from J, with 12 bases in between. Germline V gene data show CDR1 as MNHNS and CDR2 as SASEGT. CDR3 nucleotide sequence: TGTGCCAGCAGTGAAAGGTGGGCTACCGAGCAGTTCTTC. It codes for CASSERWATEQFF.

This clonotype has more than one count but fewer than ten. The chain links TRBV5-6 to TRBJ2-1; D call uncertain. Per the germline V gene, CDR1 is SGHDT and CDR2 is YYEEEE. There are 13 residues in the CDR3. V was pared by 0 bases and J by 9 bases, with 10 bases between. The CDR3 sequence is CASSLVGPSEQFF. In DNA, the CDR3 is TGTGCCAGCAGCTTGGTAGGGCCTAGTGAGCAGTTCTTC.

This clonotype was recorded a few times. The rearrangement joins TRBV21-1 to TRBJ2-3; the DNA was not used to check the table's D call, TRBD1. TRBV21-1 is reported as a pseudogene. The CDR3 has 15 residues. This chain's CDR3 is CASTPGQGEADTQYF. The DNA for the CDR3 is TGTGCCAGCACACCAGGACAGGGAGAGGCAGATACGCAGTATTTT.